A selection of T cell receptor beta chains follows, all from one sample in a study of identical twins' blood T cells. TCRdb re-called the 5' RACE reads through MiXCR, storing one row per CDR3 protein. The sample gives 300,000 to 400,000 distinct CDR3 sequences, 28% of which show up once; more than 5.5% is in the top ten. The sample consisted of PBMCs. The receptors derive from a woman between 18 and 55 years old in good health. The CDR3 runs from the conserved cysteine through the conserved F or W. Fields, in order: V gene, clone size, D gene, CDR3 length, J gene, CDR3 protein, CDR3 DNA. D genes are given only for firm matches. Clone size is not always given. Where it is, it says once, few, many or a class for expanded clones.

V: TRBV12-3/TRBV12-4
size: few
D: TRBD1
length: 12
J: TRBJ2-3
CDR3: CASSSSTGARYF
DNA: TGTGCCAGCAGTTCGTCAACAGGGGCAAGGTATTTT

V: TRBV20-1
size: few
D: -
length: 15
J: TRBJ2-3
CDR3: CSARTPQFSTDTQYF
DNA: TGCAGTGCTAGAACCCCCCAGTTTTCCACAGATACGCAGTATTTT

V: TRBV7-9
size: -
D: TRBD2
length: 15
J: TRBJ2-2
CDR3: CASSLETSGTGELFF
DNA: TGTGCCAGCAGCTTAGAGACTAGCGGAACCGGGGAGCTGTTTTTT

V: TRBV19
size: -
D: -
length: 12
J: TRBJ1-6
CDR3: CASSMGNSPLHF
DNA: TGTGCCAGTAGTATGGGGAATTCACCCCTCCACTTT

V: TRBV7-9
size: -
D: TRBD2
length: 17
J: TRBJ2-1
CDR3: CASSFRTIAGSYNEQFF
DNA: TGTGCCAGCAGCTTTCGGACTATAGCGGGCTCCTACAATGAGCAGTTCTTC

V: TRBV5-1
size: -
D: -
length: 13
J: TRBJ2-4
CDR3: CASSLAGEDIQCF
DNA: TGCGCCAGCAGCTTGGCTGGTGAGGACATTCAGTGCTTC

V: TRBV10-3
size: -
D: TRBD1
length: 14
J: TRBJ1-1
CDR3: CAIMGDRGNTEAFF
DNA: TGTGCCATCATGGGGGACAGGGGAAACACTGAAGCTTTCTTT

V: TRBV10-3
size: few
D: -
length: 14
J: TRBJ1-3
CDR3: CAATSEVAGNTIYF
DNA: TGTGCCGCCACTAGCGAGGTTGCTGGAAACACCATATATTTT

V: TRBV2
size: -
D: -
length: 15
J: TRBJ1-6
CDR3: CASGSFGLSGSPLHF
DNA: TGTGCCAGCGGGTCTTTCGGATTGTCCGGTTCACCCCTCCACTTT

V: TRBV6-5
size: -
D: -
length: 15
J: TRBJ2-7
CDR3: CASIKTLGPSYEQYF
DNA: TGTGCCAGCATTAAGACTTTAGGACCTTCCTACGAGCAGTACTTC

V: TRBV6-5
size: many
D: TRBD2
length: 16
J: TRBJ2-7
CDR3: CASSYSGGRASYEQYF
DNA: TGTGCCAGCAGTTACTCGGGCGGGAGGGCCTCCTACGAGCAGTACTTC

V: TRBV11-2
size: -
D: -
length: 14
J: TRBJ1-1
CDR3: CASTQGAGYTEAFF
DNA: TGTGCCAGCACCCAAGGGGCGGGATACACTGAAGCTTTCTTT

V: TRBV3-1
size: few
D: -
length: 15
J: TRBJ1-1
CDR3: CASSQGFQPNTEAFF
DNA: TGTGCCAGCAGCCAAGGTTTCCAGCCTAACACTGAAGCTTTCTTT

V: TRBV5-1
size: few
D: -
length: 13
J: TRBJ1-1
CDR3: CASSSGHPTEAFF
DNA: TGCGCCAGCAGCTCCGGACATCCCACTGAAGCTTTCTTT

V: TRBV7-9
size: few
D: -
length: 12
J: TRBJ1-4
CDR3: CASSKGNEKLFF
DNA: TGTGCCAGCAGTAAAGGAAACGAAAAACTGTTTTTT

V: TRBV29-1
size: many
D: -
length: 17
J: TRBJ1-2
CDR3: CSAHISTVGKLNYGYTF
DNA: TGCAGCGCCCATATCTCCACAGTGGGGAAACTTAACTATGGCTACACCTTC

V: TRBV9
size: -
D: TRBD1
length: 16
J: TRBJ1-1
CDR3: CASSAQLRGPSTEAFF
DNA: TGTGCCAGCAGCGCCCAGCTAAGGGGGCCGAGCACTGAAGCTTTCTTT

V: TRBV6-5
size: -
D: -
length: 16
J: TRBJ2-1
CDR3: CAGSLRWTVTYNEQFF
DNA: TGTGCCGGCAGTCTTCGGTGGACGGTTACCTACAATGAGCAGTTCTTC

V: TRBV7-9
size: -
D: TRBD1
length: 16
J: TRBJ2-2
CDR3: CASSPSGQVNTGELFF
DNA: TGTGCCAGCAGCCCAAGTGGACAGGTGAACACCGGGGAGCTGTTTTTT

V: TRBV5-1
size: -
D: TRBD1
length: 13
J: TRBJ2-1
CDR3: CASSWDRFDEQFF
DNA: TGCGCCAGCAGCTGGGACAGGTTTGATGAGCAGTTCTTC

V: TRBV6-2/TRBV6-3
size: -
D: -
length: 14
J: TRBJ1-5
CDR3: CASRGAWSNQPQHF
DNA: TGTGCCAGCAGGGGGGCTTGGAGCAATCAGCCCCAGCATTTT

V: TRBV7-3
size: -
D: -
length: 15
J: TRBJ1-1
CDR3: CASSLMGALNTEAFF
DNA: TGTGCCAGCAGCTTAATGGGGGCTCTGAACACTGAAGCTTTCTTT

V: TRBV12-3/TRBV12-4
size: few
D: -
length: 16
J: TRBJ2-1
CDR3: CASSHGPRSSYNEQFF
DNA: TGTGCCAGCAGCCATGGTCCCCGGAGCTCCTACAATGAGCAGTTCTTC

V: TRBV20-1
size: few
D: -
length: 18
J: TRBJ2-5
CDR3: CSARDLREVEVSQETQYF
DNA: TGCAGTGCTAGAGATTTGAGAGAGGTCGAGGTGTCCCAAGAGACCCAGTACTTC

V: TRBV20-1
size: -
D: -
length: 12
J: TRBJ1-1
CDR3: CSARVGGTEAFF
DNA: TGCAGTGCTAGAGTGGGGGGGACTGAAGCTTTCTTT

V: TRBV15
size: few
D: -
length: 13
J: TRBJ2-7
CDR3: CAVPSGGPEEQYF
DNA: TGTGCCGTCCCATCGGGGGGCCCCGAAGAGCAGTACTTC

V: TRBV29-1
size: -
D: -
length: 11
J: TRBJ2-2
CDR3: CSVYRTGELFF
DNA: TGCAGCGTATACAGGACCGGGGAGCTGTTTTTT

V: TRBV11-3
size: -
D: -
length: 13
J: TRBJ1-5
CDR3: CASSLGTNRPQHF
DNA: TGTGCCAGCAGCTTAGGTACCAATCGGCCCCAGCATTTT

V: TRBV20-1
size: -
D: -
length: 13
J: TRBJ2-7
CDR3: CSARDRNYYEQYF
DNA: TGCAGTGCTAGAGACAGGAATTACTACGAGCAGTACTTC

V: TRBV20-1
size: -
D: -
length: 15
J: TRBJ2-5
CDR3: CSARDLTGFAETQYF
DNA: TGCAGTGCTAGAGATCTAACAGGTTTTGCGGAGACCCAGTACTTC

V: TRBV3-1
size: few
D: -
length: 14
J: TRBJ1-1
CDR3: CASSQVSGPPRAFF
DNA: TGTGCCAGCAGCCAAGTTTCGGGACCTCCGAGGGCTTTCTTT

V: TRBV9
size: -
D: TRBD2
length: 16
J: TRBJ2-1
CDR3: CASSDTSGSSYNEQFF
DNA: TGTGCCAGCAGCGATACTAGCGGGAGCTCCTACAATGAGCAGTTCTTC

V: TRBV20-1
size: many
D: -
length: 12
J: TRBJ1-3
CDR3: CSARGGGNTIYF
DNA: TGCAGTGCTAGAGGCGGAGGAAACACCATATATTTT

V: TRBV12-5
size: -
D: TRBD1
length: 14
J: TRBJ1-4
CDR3: CASGSGTGDEKLFF
DNA: TGTGCTAGTGGTTCCGGGACAGGGGATGAAAAACTGTTTTTT

V: TRBV5-1
size: -
D: -
length: 13
J: TRBJ2-4
CDR3: CASSLEGLDIQYF
DNA: TGCGCCAGCAGCTTGGAGGGTCTGGACATTCAGTACTTC

V: TRBV4-3
size: -
D: -
length: 14
J: TRBJ2-2
CDR3: CASSQDQFTGELFF
DNA: TGCGCCAGCAGCCAAGATCAGTTCACCGGGGAGCTGTTTTTT

V: TRBV6-5
size: few
D: -
length: 14
J: TRBJ1-5
CDR3: CASSYSGSRQPQHF
DNA: TGTGCCAGCAGTTACTCAGGGTCCCGGCAGCCCCAGCATTTT

V: TRBV28
size: -
D: -
length: 16
J: TRBJ1-4
CDR3: CASSLRQTETDEKLFF
DNA: TGTGCCAGCAGTTTGCGCCAGACAGAGACGGATGAAAAACTGTTTTTT

V: TRBV7-9
size: -
D: -
length: 15
J: TRBJ1-6
CDR3: CASSLGPVINSPLHF
DNA: TGTGCCAGCAGCTTAGGGCCGGTGATAAATTCACCCCTACACTTT

V: TRBV20-1
size: -
D: -
length: 13
J: TRBJ1-2
CDR3: CSAVVTGVYGYTF
DNA: TGCAGTGCTGTTGTAACAGGAGTCTATGGCTACACCTTC